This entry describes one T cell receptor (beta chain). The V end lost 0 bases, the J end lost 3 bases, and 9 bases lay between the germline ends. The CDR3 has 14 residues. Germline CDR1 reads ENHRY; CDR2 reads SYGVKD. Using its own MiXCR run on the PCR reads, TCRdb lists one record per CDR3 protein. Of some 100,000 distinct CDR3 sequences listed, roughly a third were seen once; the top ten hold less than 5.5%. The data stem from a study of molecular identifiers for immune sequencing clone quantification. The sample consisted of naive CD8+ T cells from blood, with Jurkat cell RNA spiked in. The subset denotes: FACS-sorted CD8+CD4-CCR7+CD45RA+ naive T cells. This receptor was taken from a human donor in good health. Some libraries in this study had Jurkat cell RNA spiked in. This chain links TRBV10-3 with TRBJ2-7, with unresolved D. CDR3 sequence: CAISESGGRYEQYF. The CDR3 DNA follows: TGTGCCATCAGTGAGTCGGGTGGTCGCTACGAGCAGTACTTC.